The following is a T cell receptor (beta chain) sequence with its context. The sample belongs to a study of blood T cell repertoires in COVID-19. Overall study: Samples came from the United States, Italy and Spain, spanning acute and convalescent COVID-19. T cells, B-cell-depleted T cells, or PBMCs supplied cDNA or gDNA.

Trimming took 6 bases from V and 2 from J; bases not matched to a gene: 7. CDR1 MNHEY and CDR2 SVGEGT come from the germline V gene. The CDR3 consists of 16 residues. In the source study's methods: Amplification of reference gene primers was used by the study to estimate nucleated cell counts. Generated by immunoSEQ multiplex PCR, the TCRdb table keeps only in-frame clones and is missing some. That table supplies the V and J calls and clone size; D and trimming were determined from the DNA. This sample carries about 82,000 clones, around 83% of them seen once, and the ten largest clones take about a sixth.

This clonotype was obtained from a woman aged 60 to 75 with acute or convalescent COVID-19. Sequencing input: peripheral blood. V and J are TRBV6-2 or TRBV6-3 and TRBJ1-5; 10 bases agree with TRBD1. The CDR3 is CASSQTGGLRNQPQHF. The CDR3 nucleotides read TGTGCCAGCAGCCAGACAGGGGGCCTTCGCAATCAGCCCCAGCATTTT.